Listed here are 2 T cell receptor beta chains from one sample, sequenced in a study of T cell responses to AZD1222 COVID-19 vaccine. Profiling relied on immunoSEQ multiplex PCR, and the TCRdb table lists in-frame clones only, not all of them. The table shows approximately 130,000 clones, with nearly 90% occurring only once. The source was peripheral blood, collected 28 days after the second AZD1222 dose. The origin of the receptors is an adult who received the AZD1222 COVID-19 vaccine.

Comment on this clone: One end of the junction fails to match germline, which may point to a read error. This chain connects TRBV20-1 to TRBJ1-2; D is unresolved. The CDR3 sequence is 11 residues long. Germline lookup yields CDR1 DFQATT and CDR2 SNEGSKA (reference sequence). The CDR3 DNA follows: TGCAGTGCTAACCCATCAGCCATTAGCGGCTTC. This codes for CSANPSAISGF.

CDR3 DNA sequence: TGTGCCTGGAGTGTGTGGGACAGGGTGCGAGAGACCCAGTACTTC. Amino acid sequence: CAWSVWDRVRETQYF. V gene TRBV30 combines with J gene TRBJ2-5; 9 positions agree with TRBD1. The CDR3 is 15 residues long. The V gene's germline CDR1 is GTSNPN and CDR2 SVGIG (reference sequence). J gave up 4 bases and V 0 bases, and 6 bases lay outside the gene matches.